The 25 T cell receptor beta chains below come from one sample, sequenced in a study of T cells in Graves' hyperthyroidism and ophthalmopathy. There were TCR beta CDR3 regions amplified from RNA transcripts. Carried out on the TCR CDR3, a first-round RT-PCR used the HTBI primer set. A single record per CDR3 protein comes from TCRdb applying MiXCR to the multiplex PCR reads. The sample lists 450,000 to 700,000 distinct CDR3 sequences, 46% seen once, with around 17% in the top ten. Sequencing used peripheral blood or thyroid tissue (not recorded which). These TCRs come from an adult woman with Graves' disease, either hyperthyroidism or ophthalmopathy (not recorded which).

This clonotype has a handful of counts. This could be a read error, since a much larger clone is one nucleotide away. The chain joins TRBV2 to TRBJ2-7; 11 positions agree with TRBD2. The CDR3 consists of 11 residues. V shed 8 bases and J 9 bases; nucleotides not matched to a gene: 3. Germline values: CDR1 SNHLY, CDR2 FYNNEI. The CDR3 bases are TGTGCCAGCCAGCTAGCGGGAGGGCAGTACTTC. Translating gives CASQLAGGQYF. Full variable domain (rest looked up from reference TRBV2 and TRBJ2-7): EPEVTQTPSHQVTQMGQEVILRCVPISNHLYFYWYRQILGQKVEFLVSFYNNEISEKSEIFDDQFSVERPDGSNFTLKIRSTKLEDSAMYFCASQLAGGQYFGPGTRLTVT.

V usage is TRBV7-2 and J usage is TRBJ2-7, with TRBD1 identical over 9 bases. CDR3 length equals 14 residues. Unmatched junction bases numbered 6, after V lost 6 bases and J lost 3 bases. The germline gives CDR1 SGHTA, CDR2 FQGNSA. CDR3 sequence reads: CASSWGQGSYEQYF. DNA of the CDR3: TGTGCCAGCAGTTGGGGACAGGGCAGCTACGAGCAGTACTTC.

This clonotype has ten or more counts. V is TRBV5-4 and J is TRBJ2-5; TRBD2 aligns across 8 bases. The V gene end was trimmed by 5 bases and the J gene end by 2 bases; junction bases not matched to a gene: 8. Germline V gene data show CDR1 as SGHNT and CDR2 as YYREEE (reference sequence). The length of the CDR3 is 15 residues. The CDR3 bases are TGTGCCAGCAGTTTGAGCGGGAGCAGGCAAGAGACCCAGTACTTC. Its protein product is CASSLSGSRQETQYF.

The rearrangement links TRBV11-2 to TRBJ1-6, with TRBD1 matching 7 bases. Germline CDR1 reads SGHAT; CDR2 reads FQNNGV. The CDR3 is 14 residues long. The V segment lost 0 bases and the J segment 14 bases; nucleotides outside the gene matches: 7. CDR3 sequence reads: CASSLEGGGWTLHF. For the CDR3, the DNA is TGTGCCAGCAGCTTAGAAGGGGGCGGCTGGACCCTCCACTTT.

In this sample, this clonotype turned up many times. V usage is TRBV6-1 and J usage is TRBJ1-5, with 9 bases that match TRBD1. This CDR3 contains 14 residues. Trimming took 1 base from V and 8 from J; bases not matched to a gene: 3. Germline assignment: CDR1 MNHNS and CDR2 SASEGT. The CDR3 sequence: CASSEGQGVEPQHF. DNA of the CDR3: TGTGCCAGCAGTGAAGGACAGGGGGTAGAGCCCCAGCATTTT.

The table lists this clonotype with a few counts. The chain combines TRBV28 with TRBJ1-3; D is possibly TRBD1 (6 bases). Germline values: CDR1 MDHEN, CDR2 SYDVKM. The length of the CDR3 is 14 residues. V gave up 5 bases and J gave up 8 bases, with 16 bases separating them. DNA of the CDR3: TGTGCCAGCAGTCCCCAGGGGCGCGAAGACACCATATATTTT. It specifies CASSPQGREDTIYF.

In this sample, this clonotype turned up many times. The rearrangement uses TRBV4-2 and TRBJ1-3; D remains ambiguous. Between the trimmed V and J ends, which lost 0 bases and 5 bases, there was a span of 11 bases. The germline V gene has CDR1 LGHNA and CDR2 YNFKEQ. The CDR3 is 15 residues long. CDR3 sequence reads: CASSQEGTDRNTIYF. CDR3 nucleotides: TGTGCCAGCAGCCAAGAAGGCACCGACCGAAACACCATATATTTT.

V gene TRBV7-2 combines with J gene TRBJ2-2; TRBD2 aligns across 10 bases. Germline V gene lookup returns CDR1 SGHTA and CDR2 FQGNSA. V shed 1 base and J 5 bases; nucleotides not matched to a gene: 4. This CDR3 spans 16 amino acids. The CDR3, as DNA: TGTGCCAGCAGCTTAGTCCCTAGCGGGAGTACCGGGGAGCTGTTTTTT. Its protein is CASSLVPSGSTGELFF.

This clonotype was found many times. This chain connects TRBV11-2 to TRBJ2-5, with a weak D call TRBD2 (5 bases). V lost 6 bases, J lost 1 base, and 6 bases lay in between. The length of the CDR3 is 12 residues. Per germline, CDR1 SGHAT and CDR2 FQNNGV. The CDR3 bases are TGTGCCAGCAGGGACTTCCAAGAGACCCAGTACTTC. This codes for CASRDFQETQYF.

On this clonotype: A much more abundant neighbour one base away suggests this may be a read error. The rearrangement links TRBV10-3 to TRBJ1-2; 7 nucleotides line up with TRBD1. J gave up 6 bases and V 5 bases, and 9 bases lay outside the gene matches. This CDR3 has 14 amino acids. In germline, CDR1 is ENHRY, CDR2 SYGVKD. The CDR3 DNA is TGTGCCATCAGTTACTGGGACAGATCGAATGGCTACACCTTC. This codes for CAISYWDRSNGYTF.

The V and J genes are TRBV20-1 and TRBJ2-6; a weak D match, TRBD1 (7 bases). CDR1 is DFQATT, CDR2 SNEGSKA, per germline (reference sequence). V gave up 8 bases and J gave up 4 bases, with 15 bases separating them. The CDR3 spans 14 residues. CDR3 region: CSSKGGQGANVLTF. The CDR3 nucleotides are TGCAGTTCGAAGGGGGGACAGGGGGCCAACGTCCTGACTTTC.

The sample holds many counts of this clonotype. V gene TRBV20-1 combines with J gene TRBJ2-5; 13 bases align to TRBD2. The germline V gene has CDR1 DFQATT and CDR2 SNEGSKA (reference sequence). Unmatched junction bases numbered 16, after V lost 2 bases and J lost 4 bases. The CDR3 length is 19 residues. The chain's CDR3 is CSARTNRVLAGGPGETQYF. As DNA, the CDR3 is TGCAGTGCTAGAACCAACAGGGTACTAGCGGGAGGGCCGGGAGAGACCCAGTACTTC.

In this sample, this clonotype turned up once. The chain recombines TRBV20-1 with TRBJ2-7; no definite D call. CDR3 length: 14 amino acids. The V gene lost 0 bases and the J gene lost 2 bases, with 11 bases spanning the gap. CDR1 is DFQATT and CDR2 is SNEGSKA in the germline V gene (reference sequence). CDR3 residues: CSARDSGSAYEQYF. Here the CDR3 DNA reads TGCAGTGCTAGAGATTCTGGGTCCGCCTACGAGCAGTACTTC.

V and J are TRBV5-1 and TRBJ1-4, with 8 bases that match TRBD1. Looked up from germline, CDR1 is SGHRS and CDR2 is YFSETQ. This CDR3 region has 14 residues. Germline trimming cut 4 bases from V and 7 bases from J; bases unmatched to any gene: 6. The CDR3 protein is CASSLAGGFEKLFF. Here the CDR3 DNA reads TGCGCCAGCAGCCTGGCAGGGGGCTTTGAAAAACTGTTTTTT.

CDR3 sequence reads: CASSAGNPGNTIYF. CDR3 sequence (DNA): TGTGCCAGCAGTGCCGGAAACCCTGGAAACACCATATATTTT. The V and J genes are TRBV2 and TRBJ1-3; D gene unclear. The CDR3 covers 14 residues. Germline lookup yields CDR1 SNHLY and CDR2 FYNNEI. Trimming removed 4 bases at V and 2 bases at J, with 9 bases between.

This clonotype was detected once. The V call is TRBV5-1, the J call TRBJ1-1; D gene ambiguous. CDR3 length: 10 residues. The germline V gene has CDR1 SGHRS and CDR2 YFSETQ. V was trimmed by 0 bases and J by 11 bases, leaving 5 bases between them. The CDR3 DNA sequence: TGCGCCAGCAGCTTGGAGGACGCTTTCTTT. This sequence encodes CASSLEDAFF.

The V gene is TRBV25-1, the J gene TRBJ1-6; no definite D call. Germline values: CDR1 MGHDK, CDR2 SYGVNS. The length of the CDR3 is 15 residues. The germline V and J ends were trimmed by 4 bases and 4 bases, with 11 bases remaining between them. Here the CDR3 DNA reads TGTGCCAGCAGTGGGGAGGCGGGGTATAATTCACCCCTCCACTTT. Encoded protein: CASSGEAGYNSPLHF.

This chain uses TRBV3-1 with TRBJ2-2; TRBD2 matches at 7 bases. After removal of 0 bases from V and 4 bases from J, the junction contained 5 bases not matched to a gene. The CDR3 covers 16 residues. Germline lookup yields CDR1 LGHDT and CDR2 YNNKEL (reference sequence). The CDR3 region has the DNA TGTGCCAGCAGCCAAGAGCGGGAGAGACGCACCGGGGAGCTGTTTTTT. Encoded protein: CASSQERERRTGELFF. The full variable domain, completed using reference TRBV3-1 and TRBJ2-2, is DTAVSQTPKYLVTQMGNDKSIKCEQNLGHDTMYWYKQDSKKFLKIMFSYNNKELIINETVPNRFSPKSPDKAHLNLHINSLELGDSAVYFCASSQERERRTGELFFGEGSRLTVL.

The chain combines TRBV19 with TRBJ2-2, with TRBD2 identical over 8 bases. Germline-derived CDR1 and CDR2 are LNHDA and SQIVND (reference sequence). The junction had 6 bases not matched to a gene; V was cut back by 1 base and J by 5 bases. The CDR3 totals 16 residues. This CDR3 is CASSIAGGAETGELFF. DNA for the CDR3: TGTGCCAGTAGTATAGCGGGAGGGGCGGAAACCGGGGAGCTGTTTTTT.

This clonotype was detected only a few times. One end of the junction varies from germline; a read error may be responsible. The chain carries TRBV7-9 and TRBJ2-7; TRBD1 might be the D (6 bases). This CDR3 comprises 12 residues. Per the germline V gene, CDR1 is SEHNR and CDR2 is FQNEAQ (reference sequence). The CDR3 loop is CASSYRDTLRNF. CDR3 nucleotide sequence: TGTGCCAGCAGCTACCGGGACACCCTGAGGAACTTC. Drawing the rest from reference TRBV7-9 and TRBJ2-7, the complete variable domain is DTGVSQNPRHKITKRGQNVTFRCDPISEHNRLYWYRQTLGQGPEFLTYFQNEAQLEKSRLLSDRFSAERPKGSFSTLEIQRTEQGDSAMYLCASSYRDTLRNFGPGTRLTVT.

The chain couples TRBV20-1 to TRBJ1-3; D not resolved. The CDR3 extends over 10 amino acids. Germline values: CDR1 DFQATT, CDR2 SNEGSKA (reference sequence). Here the CDR3 DNA reads TGCAGCGTCGACCCGAACACCATATATTTT. Its translation is CSVDPNTIYF.

There are a few counts of this clonotype. V and J are TRBV10-2 and TRBJ2-5; 7 bases map to TRBD2. From germline, CDR1 is WSHSY and CDR2 SAAADI. V lost 4 bases to trimming and J lost 5 bases; unmatched junction nucleotides: 4. This CDR3 region has 13 residues. The CDR3 DNA reads as TGCGCCAGCAGTGGGCGGGAGCGGGAGACCCAGTACTTC. Residues: CASSGRERETQYF.

The V call is TRBV6-1, the J call TRBJ1-6, with D perhaps matching TRBD1 (5 bases). The CDR3 sequence is 16 residues long. Germline values: CDR1 MNHNS, CDR2 SASEGT. V lost 0 bases and J 9 bases, leaving 15 bases between the germline ends. The CDR3 protein is CASSEAVGPRGSPLHF. The CDR3 DNA reads as TGTGCCAGCAGTGAAGCGGTGGGGCCAAGGGGTTCACCCCTCCACTTT.

The sample holds many counts of this clonotype. The J gene is TRBJ1-5, the V gene TRBV20-1, with 9 bases matching TRBD1. The CDR3 sequence is 14 residues long. Germline trimming cut 4 bases from V and 2 bases from J; bases unmatched to any gene: 3. CDR1 is DFQATT and CDR2 is SNEGSKA in the germline V gene (reference sequence). The CDR3 DNA reads TGCAGTGCTACCTGGACAGGGGGCAATCAGCCCCAGCATTTT. This encodes CSATWTGGNQPQHF.

This chain connects TRBV29-1 to TRBJ2-5; D uncertain. The CDR3 sequence is 10 residues long. The V end lost 5 bases, the J end lost 5 bases, and 6 bases lay between the germline ends. CDR1 and CDR2 from the germline V gene are SQVTM and ANQGSEA. The CDR3 loop is CSVRVETQYF. DNA of the CDR3: TGCAGCGTTCGGGTGGAGACCCAGTACTTC.